This is a list of T cell receptor beta chains from one sample in a study of T-cell reconstitution after alpha-beta-depleted transplantation in children. TCRdb re-derived calls from the PCR reads in MiXCR, one entry per CDR3 protein. The sample includes a few hundred thousand distinct CDR3 sequences, 10% to 15% of them seen just once. The sample in question was PBMCs, mostly from graft donor cells, obtained 360 days after TCRalphabeta/CD19-depleted stem cell transplant. The origin of the receptors is a male patient aged 5 to 17 who had a stem cell transplant for acute myeloid leukemia, so the T cells may come from the graft donor. The CDR3 runs from the conserved cysteine through the conserved F or W. D genes are given only for firm matches. Clone sizes are given selectively: once, few, many, or a class where the clone is expanded.

j_call: TRBJ2-3; v_call: TRBV10-3; clone_size: few; d_call: TRBD1; cdr3_nt: TGTGCCATCAGTGAGTCGGACAGGGGGTCTATAGATACGCAGTATTTT; cdr3_aa: CAISESDRGSIDTQYF
j_call: TRBJ2-3; v_call: TRBV4-3; clone_size: many; d_call: -; cdr3_nt: TGCGCCAGCAGCCAGAGACCCCTAACTACCCCTTCTAGCACAGATACGCAGTATTTT; cdr3_aa: CASSQRPLTTPSSTDTQYF
j_call: TRBJ1-6; v_call: TRBV4-3; clone_size: many; d_call: -; cdr3_nt: TGCGCCAGCAGCCAGAAGAGTCAAGGGAGTGTTAATTCACCCCTCCACTTT; cdr3_aa: CASSQKSQGSVNSPLHF
j_call: TRBJ2-1; v_call: TRBV7-2; clone_size: few; d_call: TRBD2; cdr3_nt: TGTGCCAGCAGCCGCGGGACTAGCGGACAGGAGCAGTTCTTC; cdr3_aa: CASSRGTSGQEQFF
j_call: TRBJ2-2; v_call: TRBV24-1; clone_size: -; d_call: TRBD1; cdr3_nt: TGTGCCACCAGTGAGAGGACAGGTAACACCGGGGAGCTGTTTTTT; cdr3_aa: CATSERTGNTGELFF
j_call: TRBJ2-1; v_call: TRBV6-1; clone_size: -; d_call: TRBD2; cdr3_nt: TGTGCCAGCAGCCGTCCGTTAGCGGGAGCTAGCTCCTACAATGAGCAGTTCTTC; cdr3_aa: CASSRPLAGASSYNEQFF
j_call: TRBJ2-2; v_call: TRBV29-1; clone_size: many; d_call: -; cdr3_nt: TGCAGCGTTGGGCCAGGGAACACCGGGGAGCTGTTTTTT; cdr3_aa: CSVGPGNTGELFF
j_call: TRBJ2-3; v_call: TRBV6-2/TRBV6-3; clone_size: -; d_call: -; cdr3_nt: TGTGCCAGCAGACCTTTCGGCGGACGGGCTAGTACGCAGTATTTT; cdr3_aa: CASRPFGGRASTQYF
j_call: TRBJ2-7; v_call: TRBV5-1; clone_size: -; d_call: TRBD2; cdr3_nt: TGCGCCAGCAGCTTGTTTCCTAGCGGAATTTACGAGCAGTACTTC; cdr3_aa: CASSLFPSGIYEQYF
j_call: TRBJ2-5; v_call: TRBV15; clone_size: few; d_call: -; cdr3_nt: TGTGCCACCAGCAGACCTTACAGGGACCAAGAGACCCAGTACTTC; cdr3_aa: CATSRPYRDQETQYF
j_call: TRBJ2-1; v_call: TRBV4-3; clone_size: -; d_call: TRBD1; cdr3_nt: TGCGCCAGCAGCCAAGGCCCCCAAGGGACAGCAGGAGAGCAGTTCTTC; cdr3_aa: CASSQGPQGTAGEQFF
j_call: TRBJ2-3; v_call: TRBV7-8; clone_size: -; d_call: TRBD2; cdr3_nt: TGTGCCAGCAGCCCCAGAGGACTAGCGAAGGATACGCAGTATTTT; cdr3_aa: CASSPRGLAKDTQYF
j_call: TRBJ1-1; v_call: TRBV29-1; clone_size: -; d_call: -; cdr3_nt: TGCAGCCTTGGCGAGGCGCGGGCTGAAGCTTTCTTT; cdr3_aa: CSLGEARAEAFF
j_call: TRBJ1-6; v_call: TRBV7-3; clone_size: -; d_call: TRBD1; cdr3_nt: TGTGCCAGCAGCGTCCGGGACAGGGGTTATAATTCACCCCTCCACTTT; cdr3_aa: CASSVRDRGYNSPLHF
j_call: TRBJ2-1; v_call: TRBV3-1; clone_size: -; d_call: -; cdr3_nt: TGTGCCAGCAGCCAAGCTTGGGCTACGGGCTACAATGAGCAGTTCTTC; cdr3_aa: CASSQAWATGYNEQFF
j_call: TRBJ1-3; v_call: TRBV5-1; clone_size: -; d_call: -; cdr3_nt: TGCGCCAGCAGCTTGCCAGGCTCTGGAAACACCATATATTTT; cdr3_aa: CASSLPGSGNTIYF
j_call: TRBJ2-3; v_call: TRBV7-6; clone_size: -; d_call: TRBD2; cdr3_nt: TGTGCCAGCAGCATATCTAGCGGGAGGGCAAATACGCAGTATTTT; cdr3_aa: CASSISSGRANTQYF
j_call: TRBJ2-2; v_call: TRBV15; clone_size: few; d_call: TRBD2; cdr3_nt: TGTGCCACCAGCAGACGCGGGGGAGACTCGGGGGAGCTGTTTTTT; cdr3_aa: CATSRRGGDSGELFF
j_call: TRBJ2-1; v_call: TRBV24-1; clone_size: -; d_call: -; cdr3_nt: TGTGCCACCAGTGTGCCCGGAGGAGTAGCGGATTTCTCCTACAATGAGCAGTTCTTC; cdr3_aa: CATSVPGGVADFSYNEQFF
j_call: TRBJ2-7; v_call: TRBV14; clone_size: many; d_call: -; cdr3_nt: TGTGCCAGCAGACAGAGCTTTAGCTATTGTCCCTACGAGCAGTACTTC; cdr3_aa: CASRQSFSYCPYEQYF
j_call: TRBJ2-7; v_call: TRBV7-2; clone_size: -; d_call: TRBD2; cdr3_nt: TGTGCCAGCAGCTTAGTTCGTCCAGCGGGACCGCCCGAGCAGTACTTC; cdr3_aa: CASSLVRPAGPPEQYF
j_call: TRBJ2-2; v_call: TRBV6-5; clone_size: few; d_call: TRBD2; cdr3_nt: TGTGCCAGCAGTTACATCCGACTAGCGGGGGACACCGGGGAGCTGTTTTTT; cdr3_aa: CASSYIRLAGDTGELFF
j_call: TRBJ2-1; v_call: TRBV5-1; clone_size: few; d_call: TRBD2; cdr3_nt: TGCGCCAGCAGCTTGACCCCTAGCGGGAGCTACAATGAGCAGTTCTTC; cdr3_aa: CASSLTPSGSYNEQFF
j_call: TRBJ2-7; v_call: TRBV28; clone_size: -; d_call: -; cdr3_nt: TGTGCCAGCAGTCAACAGGGACATACGGTCTACGAGCAGTACTTC; cdr3_aa: CASSQQGHTVYEQYF
j_call: TRBJ2-5; v_call: TRBV9; clone_size: -; d_call: -; cdr3_nt: TGTGCCAGCAGCGTCGGATGGGAGCCTGAGACCCAGTACTTC; cdr3_aa: CASSVGWEPETQYF
j_call: TRBJ2-1; v_call: TRBV7-3; clone_size: few; d_call: TRBD2; cdr3_nt: TGTGCCAGCAGCTCCCAACACGGACTAGCGGGGGACAATGAGCAGTTCTTC; cdr3_aa: CASSSQHGLAGDNEQFF
j_call: TRBJ2-6; v_call: TRBV10-3; clone_size: few; d_call: TRBD1; cdr3_nt: TGTGCCATCAGTGAACTGGGACAGATGACTTTC; cdr3_aa: CAISELGQMTF
j_call: TRBJ1-2; v_call: TRBV7-2; clone_size: few; d_call: -; cdr3_nt: TGTGCCAGTGGGGGGCAGACATATGGCTACACCTTC; cdr3_aa: CASGGQTYGYTF
j_call: TRBJ1-1; v_call: TRBV7-2; clone_size: -; d_call: TRBD1; cdr3_nt: TGTGCCAGCAGCTTTAGGACAGGTTTAAACACTGAAGCTTTCTTT; cdr3_aa: CASSFRTGLNTEAFF
j_call: TRBJ1-5; v_call: TRBV2; clone_size: -; d_call: TRBD1; cdr3_nt: TGTGCCAGCAACCGGGACAGGATTCAGCCCCAGCATTTT; cdr3_aa: CASNRDRIQPQHF
j_call: TRBJ2-7; v_call: TRBV29-1; clone_size: many; d_call: -; cdr3_nt: TGCAGCGGCCCGGGGGAGCAGTACTTC; cdr3_aa: CSGPGEQYF
j_call: TRBJ2-1; v_call: TRBV20-1; clone_size: -; d_call: TRBD2; cdr3_nt: TGCAGTGCTAGACCTCCGGGACTAGCGGGAGGGCGAAATGAGCAGTTCTTC; cdr3_aa: CSARPPGLAGGRNEQFF
j_call: TRBJ2-1; v_call: TRBV29-1; clone_size: medium-sized; d_call: -; cdr3_nt: TGCAGCGTTCTGGTAAGAAGGCGGTTCTTC; cdr3_aa: CSVLVRRRFF
j_call: TRBJ1-5; v_call: TRBV6-1; clone_size: -; d_call: -; cdr3_nt: TGTGCCAGCACCCCGGGCAGCAATCAGCCCCAGCATTTT; cdr3_aa: CASTPGSNQPQHF
j_call: TRBJ2-1; v_call: TRBV19; clone_size: few; d_call: TRBD2; cdr3_nt: TGTGCCAGTAGTCCAGCGGGAGCTGAGCAGTTCTTC; cdr3_aa: CASSPAGAEQFF
j_call: TRBJ1-1; v_call: TRBV25-1; clone_size: -; d_call: -; cdr3_nt: TGTGCCAGCAGTGACGGGGGCACTGAAGCTTTCTTT; cdr3_aa: CASSDGGTEAFF
j_call: TRBJ1-1; v_call: TRBV29-1; clone_size: few; d_call: -; cdr3_nt: TGCAGCGTTGAAGTGACAGGACGATACACTGAAGCTTTCTTT; cdr3_aa: CSVEVTGRYTEAFF
j_call: TRBJ2-7; v_call: TRBV12-3/TRBV12-4; clone_size: few; d_call: -; cdr3_nt: TGTGCCAGCAGTTCCTACAGGGACCCCTCCTACGAGCAGTACTTC; cdr3_aa: CASSSYRDPSYEQYF
j_call: TRBJ2-2; v_call: TRBV29-1; clone_size: few; d_call: -; cdr3_nt: TGCAGCGTATGCGAGGTGGACACCGGGGAGCTGTTTTTT; cdr3_aa: CSVCEVDTGELFF
j_call: TRBJ2-1; v_call: TRBV7-2; clone_size: few; d_call: -; cdr3_nt: TGTGCCAGCAGCTTATCAAGAGGGGTAAATGAGCAGTTCTTC; cdr3_aa: CASSLSRGVNEQFF
j_call: TRBJ2-7; v_call: TRBV3-1; clone_size: few; d_call: -; cdr3_nt: TGTGCCAGCAGCCCTAGGTCGGGAGCATACTACGAGCAGTACTTC; cdr3_aa: CASSPRSGAYYEQYF
j_call: TRBJ2-1; v_call: TRBV7-9; clone_size: -; d_call: TRBD2; cdr3_nt: TGTGCCAGCAGCTTATTGGCTAGCGGGAGGGCCGGTGAGCAGTTCTTC; cdr3_aa: CASSLLASGRAGEQFF
j_call: TRBJ2-6; v_call: TRBV5-6; clone_size: few; d_call: -; cdr3_nt: TGTGCCAGCAGCTTCAGGGCACCTGGGGCCAACGTCCTGACTTTC; cdr3_aa: CASSFRAPGANVLTF
j_call: TRBJ1-2; v_call: TRBV20-1; clone_size: few; d_call: TRBD1; cdr3_nt: TGCAGTGCACGGACAGGGGATGGCTACACCTTC; cdr3_aa: CSARTGDGYTF
j_call: TRBJ1-3; v_call: TRBV19; clone_size: few; d_call: -; cdr3_nt: TGTGCCAGTAGTACCCTAACCAGGGGTTCCGACGGAAACACCATATATTTT; cdr3_aa: CASSTLTRGSDGNTIYF
j_call: TRBJ2-3; v_call: TRBV19; clone_size: -; d_call: -; cdr3_nt: TGTGCCAGTAGTACGGTGGACTGGTATGGCACAGATACGCAGTATTTT; cdr3_aa: CASSTVDWYGTDTQYF
j_call: TRBJ2-1; v_call: TRBV4-2; clone_size: -; d_call: TRBD2; cdr3_nt: TGTGCCAGCAGCAACGGACTAGCGGGAGGGGCCCCTTCCAATGAGCAGTTCTTC; cdr3_aa: CASSNGLAGGAPSNEQFF
j_call: TRBJ2-4; v_call: TRBV20-1; clone_size: -; d_call: -; cdr3_nt: TGCAGTGCTAGTTCCCTAGCCAAAAACATTCAGTACTTC; cdr3_aa: CSASSLAKNIQYF
j_call: TRBJ2-1; v_call: TRBV30; clone_size: few; d_call: TRBD1; cdr3_nt: TGTGCCTGGAGTGGACAGGGTTTGGACAATGAGCAGTTCTTC; cdr3_aa: CAWSGQGLDNEQFF
j_call: TRBJ2-1; v_call: TRBV7-9; clone_size: -; d_call: TRBD1; cdr3_nt: TGTGCCAGCAGCCCGCGGACAGGGGGGAGCTCCTACAATGAGCAGTTCTTC; cdr3_aa: CASSPRTGGSSYNEQFF
j_call: TRBJ1-4; v_call: TRBV7-2; clone_size: -; d_call: TRBD1; cdr3_nt: TGTGCCAGCAGCCCAGGGGGCGCGGGTGAAAAACTGTTTTTT; cdr3_aa: CASSPGGAGEKLFF